Listed here are 30 T cell receptor beta chains from one sample, sequenced in a study of blood T cell repertoires in COVID-19. Profiling relied on immunoSEQ multiplex PCR, and the TCRdb table lists in-frame clones only, not all of them. The sample shows about 98,000 clones, 70% to 90% of them seen only once. Sample: peripheral blood. The receptors come from a man aged 70-80 years with acute or convalescent COVID-19.

The chain's CDR3 is CASSYTGGAGEQYF. DNA of the CDR3: TGCGCCAGCAGCTATACAGGGGGCGCCGGCGAGCAGTACTTC. The chain joins TRBV5-1 to TRBJ2-7; 9 bases agree with TRBD1. CDR3 length equals 14 residues. Trimming removed 3 bases from V and 6 bases from J; junction bases left unmatched: 7. Germline CDR1 SGHRS, CDR2 YFSETQ.

The genes are TRBV12-5 and TRBJ1-5; D is perhaps TRBD1 (6 bases). Germline loops: CDR1 LGHNT, CDR2 FRNRAP. The CDR3 is 13 amino acids. Trimming left V 6 bases short and J 3 bases short, with 9 bases between. The CDR3 sequence: CASGTGNNQPQHF. In DNA form, the CDR3 reads TGTGCTAGTGGGACAGGAAACAATCAGCCCCAGCATTTT.

V gene TRBV6-5 combines with J gene TRBJ1-5, with 8 bases fitting TRBD1. CDR3 length: 15 residues. CDR1 and CDR2 from the germline V gene are MNHEY and SVGAGI. The ends lost 6 bases at V and 7 bases at J; junction bases unmatched: 11. The CDR3: CASRADRETWQPQHF. In DNA form, the CDR3 reads TGTGCCAGCAGAGCGGACAGGGAAACATGGCAGCCCCAGCATTTT.

This sequence joins TRBV7-2 and TRBJ2-5; 11 bases align to TRBD2. The trim removed 5 bases at V and 2 bases at J, leaving 7 bases unmatched. This CDR3 region has 16 residues. CDR1 is SGHTA and CDR2 is FQGNSA in the germline V gene. The CDR3 reads CASSPRRLAGQETQYF. The DNA of the CDR3 is TGTGCCAGCAGCCCGCGCCGACTAGCGGGACAAGAGACCCAGTACTTC.

V gene TRBV4-1 combines with J gene TRBJ1-2, with 9 bases fitting TRBD1. Germline loops: CDR1 MGHRA, CDR2 YSYEKL. This CDR3 is built from 15 residues. The ends lost 5 bases at V and 6 bases at J; junction bases unmatched: 10. DNA for the CDR3: TGCGCCAGCAGCTATCCCGGGACAGGGTACGATGGCTACACCTTC. Translated, it gives CASSYPGTGYDGYTF.

The chain has TRBV6-5 and TRBJ1-2; possibly TRBD1 for D (6 bases). CDR1 and CDR2 (germline): MNHEY, SVGAGI. V was shortened by 4 bases and J by 12 bases, with 18 bases between the two germline ends. The CDR3 is 13 amino acids. The CDR3 is CASSLVVGAPNTF. DNA for the CDR3: TGTGCCAGCAGTTTGGTGGTGGGGGCCCCTAACACCTTC.

The V gene is TRBV19, the J gene TRBJ1-5, with 8 bases lining up with TRBD1. The V and J ends lost 11 bases and 7 bases, in that order; junction bases with no gene match: 16. Germline-derived CDR1 and CDR2 are LNHDA and SQIVND (reference sequence). The CDR3 loop spans 15 amino acids. CDR3 region: CASTRGQGDWQPQHF. CDR3 sequence (DNA): TGTGCCTCCACACGAGGACAGGGCGACTGGCAGCCCCAGCATTTT.

This chain joins TRBV2 and TRBJ1-2, with a tentative D call TRBD1 (6 bases). CDR3 length: 13 residues. Germline V gene lookup returns CDR1 SNHLY and CDR2 FYNNEI. The V gene lost 1 base and the J gene lost 3 bases, with 6 bases spanning the gap. The CDR3 DNA reads TGTGCCAGCAGTGAAGGGACAGACTATGGCTACACCTTC. Its protein is CASSEGTDYGYTF. The full variable domain, rest sourced from reference TRBV2 and TRBJ1-2, is EPEVTQTPSHQVTQMGQEVILRCVPISNHLYFYWYRQILGQKVEFLVSFYNNEISEKSEIFDDQFSVERPDGSNFTLKIRSTKLEDSAMYFCASSEGTDYGYTFGSGTRLTVV.

J is TRBJ2-1 and V is TRBV5-5; D is undetermined. The CDR3 runs 16 residues. Per the germline V gene, CDR1 is SGHKS and CDR2 is YYEKEE (reference sequence). V was trimmed by 0 bases and J by 8 bases, leaving 18 bases between them. This CDR3 is CASSLARRQSNYEQFF. CDR3 in DNA: TGTGCCAGCAGCTTGGCCCGGCGGCAGAGTAACTATGAGCAGTTCTTC.

This clone has just a few counts. The V gene is TRBV9, the J gene TRBJ1-2, with a tentative D call TRBD1 (6 bases). Germline CDR1 SGDLS, CDR2 YYNGEE. The ends were cut back, 4 bases at V and 2 bases at J, with 9 bases in the middle. The CDR3 totals 13 residues. This CDR3 reads CASSFQGNYGYTF. CDR3 DNA: TGTGCCAGCAGCTTTCAGGGGAACTATGGCTACACCTTC.

This chain joins TRBV6-5 and TRBJ2-7; weak D call: TRBD1 (6 bases). V lost 2 bases, J lost 0 bases, and 8 bases lay in between. The CDR3 consists of 14 residues. Germline CDR1 MNHEY, CDR2 SVGAGI. The CDR3 DNA sequence: TGTGCCAGCAGTTACACAGGGAGCTCCTACGAGCAGTACTTC. It encodes CASSYTGSSYEQYF.

The chain has TRBV6-5 and TRBJ1-1; 12 bases line up with TRBD1. Germline CDR1 is MNHEY and CDR2 is SVGAGI. The CDR3 totals 14 residues. Losses at the gene ends were 8 bases for V and 2 bases for J; bases not matched to a gene: 3. The CDR3 DNA is TGTGCCAGCGCGGGACAGGGGGCCAACACTGAAGCTTTCTTT. This codes for CASAGQGANTEAFF.

In DNA form, the CDR3 reads TGTGCCAGCAGCTTGCCTCACAGGGGATTGAATGAGCAGTTCTTC. It translates to CASSLPHRGLNEQFF. This chain uses TRBV5-4 with TRBJ2-1; 7 bases fit TRBD1. This CDR3 region has 15 residues. V was pared by 1 base and J by 7 bases, with 8 bases of the junction left unmatched. From germline, CDR1 is SGHNT and CDR2 YYREEE (reference sequence).

Of note for this clone: Other DNA sequences in the sample encode the same CDR3. CDR3 sequence reads: CASSLGGGGSSYEQYF. For the CDR3, the DNA is TGCGCCAGCAGCTTGGGTGGGGGCGGTAGCTCCTACGAGCAGTACTTC. The chain employs TRBV5-1 and TRBJ2-7; D might be TRBD1 (6 bases). Deletions cut 0 bases from V and 0 bases from J, with 13 bases between. CDR1 is SGHRS and CDR2 is YFSETQ in the germline V gene. The CDR3 contains 16 residues.

The V call is TRBV5-1, the J call TRBJ2-4, with a tentative D call TRBD1 (5 bases). Looked up from germline, CDR1 is SGHRS and CDR2 is YFSETQ. The CDR3 is made up of 13 amino acids. Trimming removed 0 bases from V and 5 bases from J, with 6 bases in between. The CDR3 sequence is CASSLAGQNIQYF. The CDR3 nucleotides are TGCGCCAGCAGCTTGGCAGGGCAAAACATTCAGTACTTC.

J is TRBJ2-5 and V is TRBV20-1, with D maybe TRBD1 (6 bases). V was clipped by 5 bases and J by 5 bases, with 9 bases between them. The germline gives CDR1 DFQATT, CDR2 SNEGSKA (reference sequence). The CDR3 consists of 11 residues. The CDR3 loop reads CSAPGAETQYF. The CDR3 DNA reads TGCAGTGCTCCAGGGGCGGAGACCCAGTACTTC.

This chain joins TRBV7-6 and TRBJ1-1; TRBD1 matches 7 bases. V was clipped by 2 bases and J by 1 base; unmatched bases: 4. CDR1 SGHVS and CDR2 FNYEAQ come from the germline V gene. This CDR3 is 15 amino acids long. The CDR3 DNA is TGTGCCAGCAGCTTATGGGGACAGCCGAACACTGAAGCTTTCTTT. As protein: CASSLWGQPNTEAFF.

The chain carries TRBV19 and TRBJ2-1; D may be TRBD1 (5 bases). The CDR3 spans 16 residues. In germline, CDR1 is LNHDA, CDR2 SQIVND (reference sequence). Trimming removed 3 bases from V and 8 bases from J, with 20 bases in between. The CDR3 here is CASSIKGPLQGYEQFF. CDR3 nucleotides: TGTGCCAGTAGTATTAAAGGTCCTCTTCAGGGCTATGAGCAGTTCTTC.

This chain links TRBV5-4 with TRBJ1-6; D is possibly TRBD1 (5 bases). The V and J ends lost 4 bases and 7 bases respectively, with 12 bases between them. Germline lookup yields CDR1 SGHNT and CDR2 YYREEE (reference sequence). CDR3 length: 14 amino acids. This CDR3 reads CASSIDRLNSPLHF. CDR3 nucleotide sequence: TGTGCCAGCAGCATTGACAGATTAAATTCACCCCTCCACTTT.

V is TRBV28 and J is TRBJ2-7; 7 nucleotides align to TRBD1. Unmatched junction bases numbered 6, after V lost 4 bases and J lost 0 bases. Germline loops: CDR1 MDHEN, CDR2 SYDVKM. There are 15 residues in the CDR3. CDR3 region: CASSWGQTTSYEQYF. The CDR3 nucleotides are TGTGCCAGCAGTTGGGGACAGACTACCTCCTACGAGCAGTACTTC.

The J gene is TRBJ1-1, the V gene TRBV28; 8 bases line up with TRBD1. Germline-derived CDR1 and CDR2 are MDHEN and SYDVKM. The CDR3 has 19 residues. With V trimmed by 4 bases and J by 4 bases, 20 bases remained unmatched. DNA for the CDR3: TGTGCCAGCAGTTCCAACCGGGACAGGCACCTATCAAGAGGCACTGAAGCTTTCTTT. It specifies CASSSNRDRHLSRGTEAFF.

The chain has TRBV7-2 and TRBJ2-1; 9 nucleotides line up with TRBD2. The CDR3 sequence is 12 residues long. The germline V gene encodes CDR1 SGHTA and CDR2 FQGNSA. Trimming cost V 8 bases and J 8 bases; bases outside gene matches: 4. The CDR3, as DNA: TGTGCCAGCGGCGGGGGGGCCTATGAGCAGTTCTTC. As protein: CASGGGAYEQFF.

The V gene is TRBV27, the J gene TRBJ2-7; 7 bases align to TRBD1. Germline CDR1 and CDR2: MNHEY and SMNVEV (reference sequence). Germline trimming cut 6 bases from V and 5 bases from J; bases unmatched to any gene: 13. This CDR3 spans 15 amino acids. Here the CDR3 DNA reads TGTGCCAGCAGCCGACAGGGCCGCCCGTCGGACGAGCAGTACTTC. Translated, it gives CASSRQGRPSDEQYF.

The CDR3 DNA sequence: TGTGCCAGTAGTGTGGACTCGGGGGTAGAGACCCAGTACTTC. It codes for CASSVDSGVETQYF. The chain joins TRBV19 to TRBJ2-5, with D maybe TRBD2 (6 bases). The CDR3 is 14 amino acids. Germline-derived CDR1 and CDR2 are LNHDA and SQIVND (reference sequence). V lost 5 bases, J lost 4 bases, and 14 bases lay in between.

This chain links TRBV29-1 with TRBJ1-2; 11 bases are shared with TRBD1. The ends lost 5 bases at V and 5 bases at J; junction bases unmatched: 4. The germline CDR1 and CDR2 sequences are SQVTM and ANQGSEA. The CDR3 runs 13 residues. CDR3: CSVRTGGVYGYTF. CDR3 DNA: TGCAGCGTTCGGACAGGGGGCGTGTATGGCTACACCTTC.

V is TRBV12-3 or TRBV12-4 and J is TRBJ1-4; 8 bases align to TRBD1. The V segment lost 6 bases and the J segment 7 bases; nucleotides outside the gene matches: 4. The CDR3 runs 13 residues. The CDR3 DNA reads as TGTGCCAGCAGCTCTACAGGGGGTGAAAAACTGTTTTTT. It codes for CASSSTGGEKLFF.

This chain links TRBV28 with TRBJ1-1; D might be TRBD1 (6 bases). Per the germline V gene, CDR1 is MDHEN and CDR2 is SYDVKM. Trimming removed 9 bases at V and 1 base at J, with 18 bases between. The CDR3 runs to 15 residues. CDR3 sequence reads: CASLPGGYQNTEAFF. Here the CDR3 DNA reads TGTGCCAGTCTCCCGGGGGGCTATCAGAACACTGAAGCTTTCTTT.

The rearrangement uses TRBV2 and TRBJ1-4; tentative D call: TRBD1 (5 bases). Germline V lookup: CDR1 SNHLY, CDR2 FYNNEI. This CDR3 contains 14 residues. V lost 4 bases, J lost 2 bases, and 8 bases lay in between. The CDR3 loop reads CASSGHRTNEKLFF. The CDR3 DNA reads as TGTGCCAGCAGTGGGCACAGGACTAATGAAAAACTGTTTTTT. Supplemented by reference TRBV2 and TRBJ1-4, the full variable domain reads EPEVTQTPSHQVTQMGQEVILRCVPISNHLYFYWYRQILGQKVEFLVSFYNNEISEKSEIFDDQFSVERPDGSNFTLKIRSTKLEDSAMYFCASSGHRTNEKLFFGSGTQLSVL.

J is TRBJ2-3 and V is TRBV5-1, with 7 positions matching TRBD2. Germline V gene lookup returns CDR1 SGHRS and CDR2 YFSETQ. The CDR3 contains 15 residues. V lost 4 bases and J lost 4; bases outside the gene matches: 9. As DNA, the CDR3 is TGCGCCAGCAGCCCCGCGACTAGCTTGGCAGATACGCAGTATTTT. This sequence encodes CASSPATSLADTQYF. The full variable domain, its missing parts supplied by reference TRBV5-1 and TRBJ2-3, is KAGVTQTPRYLIKTRGQQVTLSCSPISGHRSVSWYQQTPGQGLQFLFEYFSETQRNKGNFPGRFSGRQFSNSRSEMNVSTLELGDSALYLCASSPATSLADTQYFGPGTRLTVL.

The J gene is TRBJ2-5, the V gene TRBV5-1, with D uncertain. V dropped 0 bases and J dropped 2 bases, with 14 bases sitting between them. Germline CDR1 reads SGHRS; CDR2 reads YFSETQ. The CDR3 has 16 residues. The CDR3 DNA reads as TGCGCCAGCAGCTTGGAGGCGGCTAGTTGGCAAGAGACCCAGTACTTC. Amino acids: CASSLEAASWQETQYF.